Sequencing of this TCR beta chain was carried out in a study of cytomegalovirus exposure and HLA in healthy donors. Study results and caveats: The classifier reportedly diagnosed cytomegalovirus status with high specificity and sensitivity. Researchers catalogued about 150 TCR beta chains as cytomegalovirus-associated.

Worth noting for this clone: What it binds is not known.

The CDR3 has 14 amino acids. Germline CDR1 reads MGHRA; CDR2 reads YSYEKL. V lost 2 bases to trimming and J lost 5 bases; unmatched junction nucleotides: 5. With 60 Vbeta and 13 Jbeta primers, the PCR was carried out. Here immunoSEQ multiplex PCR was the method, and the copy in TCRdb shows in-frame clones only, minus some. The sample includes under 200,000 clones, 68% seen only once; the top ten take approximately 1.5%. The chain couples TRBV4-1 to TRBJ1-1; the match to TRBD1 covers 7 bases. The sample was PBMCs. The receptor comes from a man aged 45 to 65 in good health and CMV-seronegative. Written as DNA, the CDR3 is TGCGCCAGCAGCCAACCCACAGGGGATACTGAAGCTTTCTTT. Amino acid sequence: CASSQPTGDTEAFF.